This T cell receptor (beta chain) derives from a study of blood T cell repertoires in COVID-19. This table comes from immunoSEQ multiplex PCR, and its TCRdb copy is limited to in-frame clones, with some not included. The sample yields some 120,000 clones, more than 75% seen once. The CDR3 contains 14 residues. V gave up 1 base and J gave up 4 bases; unmatched junction bases: 3. Germline V gives CDR1 SEHNR, CDR2 FQNEAQ (reference sequence). The specimen was peripheral blood. The source is a human donor in a cohort sampled during active COVID-19. The rearrangement links TRBV7-9 to TRBJ2-5; 7 bases line up with TRBD1. The CDR3 region has the DNA TGTGCCAGCAGCTTAGGAGGGGGCAGAGAGACCCAGTACTTC. Amino acids: CASSLGGGRETQYF. Combining the CDR3 with reference TRBV7-9 and TRBJ2-5 gives the whole variable domain DTGVSQNPRHKITKRGQNVTFRCDPISEHNRLYWYRQTLGQGPEFLTYFQNEAQLEKSRLLSDRFSAERPKGSFSTLEIQRTEQGDSAMYLCASSLGGGRETQYFGPGTRLLVL.